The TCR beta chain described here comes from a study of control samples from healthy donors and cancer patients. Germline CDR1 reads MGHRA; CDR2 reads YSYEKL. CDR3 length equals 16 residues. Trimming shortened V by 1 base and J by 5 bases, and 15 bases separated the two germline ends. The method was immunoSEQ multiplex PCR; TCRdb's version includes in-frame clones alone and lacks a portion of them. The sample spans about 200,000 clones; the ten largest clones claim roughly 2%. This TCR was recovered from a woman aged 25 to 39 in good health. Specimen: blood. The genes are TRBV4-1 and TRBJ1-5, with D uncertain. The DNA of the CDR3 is TGCGCCAGCAGCCAAGGTGGTATCGCACGCGATCAGCCCCAGCATTTT. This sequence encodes CASSQGGIARDQPQHF.